This T cell receptor beta chain came from a study of regulatory T cells in long-lasting Graves disease. Assembly of TCR beta libraries relied on iRepertoire HTBI primers together with Arm-PCR of CDR3 regions. TCRdb itself ran the multiplex PCR reads through MiXCR, one entry per CDR3 protein. The repertoire consists of approximately 400,000 distinct CDR3 sequences, with roughly 23% occurring once and the leading ten covering under 35%. Time point denoted: persistent/refractory GD, antithyroid drugs over 5 years with positive TRAb. TCR sequences were obtained from RNA taken from PBMCs. Germline CDR1 SEHNR, CDR2 FQNEAQ (reference sequence). The CDR3 consists of 14 residues. V was pared by 5 bases and J by 4 bases, with 15 bases between. There are a few counts of this clonotype.

The chain has TRBV7-9 and TRBJ2-7; unclear D gene. Sequenced here: peripheral blood mononuclear cells (PBMCs), sampled when the disease was refractory, from a patient treated with antithyroid drugs. The TCR originated in a woman in her thirties or forties with Graves disease. In DNA, the CDR3 is TGTGCCAGCAGCCCGAAAGGGCCCGCGTACGAGCAGTACTTC. It yields the protein CASSPKGPAYEQYF.